This TCR beta chain was identified during a study of vaccination effects on CD4 cells after COVID-19. Findings and limits, study-wide: Convalescent patients numbered few in the study; early post-infection timepoints were missing entirely.

Produced via immunoSEQ multiplex PCR; TCRdb's table is partial and in-frame only. The sample records roughly 70,000 clones, under 80% being singletons. This clone has just one count. Its target is unknown. CDR1 SGHRS and CDR2 YFSETQ come from the germline V gene. The CDR3 is made up of 14 amino acids. The V gene lost 4 bases and the J gene lost 0 bases, with 8 bases spanning the gap. Peptide-pool stimulation followed by sequencing identified expanded antigen-specific CD4+ clonotypes in the ViraFEST assay. A roughly 10-day culture period preceded the isolation of CD4+ T cells. BNT162b2 vaccine or mRNA-1273 vaccine was given to participants in two doses. Having tested negative for nucleocapsid antibodies, the vaccine recipients showed no prior SARS-CoV-2 infection. After 1.5 million to 2 million PBMC were placed in each well, they were cultured with approximately 10 IU/ml IL-2 and 10 ug/ml peptides. Half-medium changes using IL-2 medium occurred on days 3 and 7.

This sample comprised CD4+ T cells from PBMCs cultured with HCoV-OC43 spike peptides, obtained after COVID-19 vaccination. Subset meaning: HCoV-OC43 spike overlapping peptide pool stimulation. The rearrangement joins TRBV5-1 to TRBJ1-3; D gene unclear. The sequence was obtained from a human donor who received a COVID-19 vaccine. The CDR3 bases are TGCGCCAGCAGCGAGGCAGGCTCTGGAAACACCATATATTTT. Translating it yields CASSEAGSGNTIYF.